The 6 T cell receptor beta chains given below trace back to one sample, sequenced in a study of blood T cells in healthy people across ages. Using a J-beta primer mix together with a sample-barcoded 5' primer, a second PCR was run for about 6 to 12 cycles. TCRdb recomputed calls from the 5' RACE reads with MiXCR, one row per CDR3 protein. The sample holds about a million distinct CDR3 sequences; roughly two fifths are singletons and the top ten take approximately 14%. The material sequenced was blood. Receptors were obtained from a man aged 18 to 29 in good health.

V gene TRBV7-2 combines with J gene TRBJ2-2; D is ambiguous. Trimming took off 4 bases at V and 1 base at J, with 13 bases between the two ends. CDR3 length equals 16 residues. Germline CDR1 is SGHTA and CDR2 is FQGNSA. As DNA, the CDR3 is TGTGCCAGCAGCTATAGGCACAGAGAGAACACCGGGGAGCTGTTTTTT. Translation: CASSYRHRENTGELFF.

J is TRBJ2-7 and V is TRBV4-1; 8 positions match TRBD1. J gave up 0 bases and V 0 bases, and 7 bases lay outside the gene matches. The germline CDR1 and CDR2 sequences are MGHRA and YSYEKL. CDR3 length: 17 amino acids. CDR3 nucleotides: TGCGCCAGCAGCCAAGATGGGGCCGGGACAGGCTCCTACGAGCAGTACTTC. This codes for CASSQDGAGTGSYEQYF.

This clonotype was counted between two and nine times. This sequence joins TRBV14 and TRBJ2-1, with 11 bases fitting TRBD2. CDR1 is SGHDN and CDR2 is FVKESK in the germline V gene. Germline trimming cut 0 bases from V and 5 bases from J; bases unmatched to any gene: 3. The CDR3 runs 16 residues. CDR3 DNA sequence: TGTGCCAGCAGCCAAGATATTAGCGGGGGGGACAATGAGCAGTTCTTC. This translates into CASSQDISGGDNEQFF.

Written as DNA, the CDR3 is TGTGCCAGCAGCCGAACCGGGACAGGGACTGGCGAGCAGTACTTC. Its translation: CASSRTGTGTGEQYF. The chain joins TRBV6-5 to TRBJ2-7; 9 nucleotides align to TRBD1. Germline V gene sequence: CDR1 MNHEY, CDR2 SVGAGI. There are 15 residues in the CDR3. Trimming removed 6 bases from V and 6 bases from J; junction bases left unmatched: 12.

This chain uses TRBV20-1 with TRBJ1-2, with 8 bases lining up with TRBD1. Trimming took 3 bases from V and 4 from J; bases not matched to a gene: 7. The CDR3 is 14 amino acids. CDR1 DFQATT and CDR2 SNEGSKA come from the germline V gene (reference sequence). The CDR3 DNA reads TGCAGTGCTAGTCGACAGGGGAATGGCTATGGCTACACCTTC. Its protein is CSASRQGNGYGYTF.

Only one count was recorded for this clonotype. The chain joins TRBV20-1 to TRBJ2-7; D possibly corresponds to TRBD2 (5 bases). Near its end, the DNA agrees better with TRBJ2-5, so the J call may be wrong. The CDR3 is made up of 13 amino acids. CDR1 and CDR2 (germline): DFQATT, SNEGSKA (reference sequence). The CDR3, as DNA: TGCAGTGCTAGAATCCCAGGAGAGGGGACCCAGTACTTC. Amino acids: CSARIPGEGTQYF.